These T cell receptor beta chains were read from a single sample in a study of neurological immune-mediated disorders. In TCRdb, the 5' RACE reads were re-called with MiXCR into one record per CDR3 protein. The profile covers roughly 100,000 distinct CDR3 sequences, with 9.5% to 14% appearing a single time and approximately 3.1% taken by the ten largest. Sequencing was done on a sample of PBMCs. The origin of the receptors is a female donor with HTLV-1-associated myelopathy (HAM/TSP). The CDR3 runs from the conserved cysteine through the conserved F or W. D genes are given only for firm matches. Where a row states a size, it is once, few, many or the class of an expanded clone; other rows omit it.

D,size,J,length,V,DNA,CDR3
TRBD1,many,TRBJ2-7,14,TRBV5-1,TGCGCCAGCCAACACGGGACAGGGAAAAACGAGCAGTACTTC,CASQHGTGKNEQYF
NA,many,TRBJ1-4,17,TRBV7-9,TGTGCCAGCAGCTTCTTCCGCGCGGGCTCGTCTGGGGAAAAACTGTTTTTT,CASSFFRAGSSGEKLFF
NA,few,TRBJ2-7,15,TRBV10-3,TGTGCCATCAGTGAGATTATGTCCAGACTTGACGAGCAGTACTTC,CAISEIMSRLDEQYF
NA,NA,TRBJ1-1,15,TRBV7-2,TGTGCCAGCAGACCACGGGCGTTGCAGGACACTGAAGCTTTCTTT,CASRPRALQDTEAFF
NA,many,TRBJ2-1,17,TRBV11-2,TGTGCCAGCAGATCTATGGAGGGGATGGAGGCCTACAATGAGCAGTTCTTC,CASRSMEGMEAYNEQFF
TRBD2,many,TRBJ2-1,14,TRBV5-1,TGCGCCAGCAGCTCGACTAGCGGGGGCTATGAGCAGTTCTTC,CASSSTSGGYEQFF
NA,many,TRBJ1-1,13,TRBV20-1,TGCAGTGCTTCAGGGATTGTGGCCACTGAAGCTTTCTTT,CSASGIVATEAFF
TRBD2,many,TRBJ2-1,17,TRBV18,TGTGCCAGCCTACCCCGAGCGGGGGGGACGACCTACAATGAGCAGTTCTTC,CASLPRAGGTTYNEQFF
NA,many,TRBJ1-1,14,TRBV4-1,TGCGCCAGCAGCCAAGAGGGAGGAGATCGAACGGCTTTCTTT,CASSQEGGDRTAFF
NA,many,TRBJ2-7,12,TRBV6-1,TGTGCCAGCAGTGAAATTAGGAGTGAGCAGTACTTC,CASSEIRSEQYF
NA,NA,TRBJ1-1,15,TRBV5-1,TGCGCCAGCAGCCCCCTGGGTCAGGGTGACACTGAAGCTTTCTTT,CASSPLGQGDTEAFF
NA,few,TRBJ2-1,15,TRBV9,TGTGCCAGCAGCGTAAGGGACAACGGATACAATGAGCAGTTCTTC,CASSVRDNGYNEQFF
TRBD1,many,TRBJ1-6,14,TRBV5-1,TGCGCCAGCGGAACCGGGACAGGGTTTTCACCCCTCCACTTT,CASGTGTGFSPLHF
TRBD1,many,TRBJ1-3,14,TRBV5-1,TGCGCCAGCAGCACCGGACAGGGCGAAAACACCATATATTTT,CASSTGQGENTIYF
NA,many,TRBJ2-3,13,TRBV5-5,TGTGCCAGCAGCCCGACGAGGGCAGATACGCAGTATTTT,CASSPTRADTQYF
NA,many,TRBJ2-7,11,TRBV12-3/TRBV12-4,TGCGCCAGCAGCTTTGGGTACGAGCAGTACTTC,CASSFGYEQYF
NA,many,TRBJ2-3,14,TRBV5-1,TGCGCCAGCAGCTTGGACAGGGACACAGATACGCAGTATTTT,CASSLDRDTDTQYF
NA,few,TRBJ2-2,14,TRBV6-6,TGTGCCAGCAGGTCGAGGGGGGGCACCGGGGAGCTGTTTTTT,CASRSRGGTGELFF
NA,NA,TRBJ1-6,14,TRBV6-5,TGTGCCAGCAGTTACGGGGTTATGGGTTCACCCCTCCACTTT,CASSYGVMGSPLHF
TRBD1,NA,TRBJ2-1,14,TRBV20-1,TGCAGTGCCGAACCCGGGACAGGGGCCGGTGAGCAGTTCTTC,CSAEPGTGAGEQFF
NA,many,TRBJ2-3,12,TRBV20-1,TGCAGTGGAGAGGAAGTCACAGATACGCAGTATTTT,CSGEEVTDTQYF
NA,NA,TRBJ2-7,14,TRBV5-1,TGCGCCAGCAGCTTGGTCCAGAGGGTCTACGAGCTGTACTTC,CASSLVQRVYELYF
NA,many,TRBJ2-6,18,TRBV11-2,TGTGCCAGCATTCCCGGGAGTCAGGGAGTTTCTGGGGCCAACGTCCTGACTTTC,CASIPGSQGVSGANVLTF
TRBD1,many,TRBJ1-5,13,TRBV29-1,TGCAGCGTTCGGGACAGCGAAAATCAGCCCCAGCATTTT,CSVRDSENQPQHF
TRBD2,NA,TRBJ2-7,17,TRBV6-5,TGTGCCAGCAGTTACCGCGCGCCTAGCGGGGGATCCTACGAGCAGTACTTC,CASSYRAPSGGSYEQYF
TRBD1,NA,TRBJ1-2,13,TRBV20-1,TGCAGTGCTACGGGACAGGGAAGCCATGGCTACACCTTC,CSATGQGSHGYTF
NA,many,TRBJ2-1,15,TRBV7-3,TGTGCCAGCAGCTCGACAAGGGCCCACTACAATGAGCAGTTCTTC,CASSSTRAHYNEQFF
NA,many,TRBJ2-1,11,TRBV5-1,TGCGCCAGCAGCTTGAGCCATGAGCAGTTCTTC,CASSLSHEQFF
TRBD2,NA,TRBJ2-1,15,TRBV19,TGTGCCAGTTCCACCGGGACTAGCGGGGTCAATGAGCAGTTCTTC,CASSTGTSGVNEQFF